The clone carrying this T cell receptor (beta chain) was observed a handful of times. As yet, its antigen is unknown. These data originate in a study of T-cell memory formation after mild COVID-19. The wider study: TCR clusters were mostly confined to one donor each. Study findings and constraints: The finding that pre-infection memory included some responding clones suggested that cross-reactive memory joined. Mainly in CM and EM were contracting CD4+ clones; CD8+ were in EMRA.

Using its own MiXCR run on the 5' RACE reads, TCRdb lists one record per CDR3 protein. Of hundreds of thousands of distinct CDR3 sequences listed, 28% are singletons. Germline CDR1 SGHKS, CDR2 YYEKEE (reference sequence). This CDR3 region has 13 residues. Germline trimming cut 2 bases from V and 5 bases from J; bases unmatched to any gene: 4. This receptor was taken from an adult woman who had mild COVID-19 (a few samples of this study predate the infection). Cell type and time point are not known. J is TRBJ2-7 and V is TRBV5-5, with TRBD2 matching over 7 bases. Sequenced: PBMCs or a T cell subset sorted from them (not recorded which). Written as DNA, the CDR3 is TGTGCCAGCAGCTTCGGGGGGAGGGACGAGCAGTACTTC. Translation gives CASSFGGRDEQYF.